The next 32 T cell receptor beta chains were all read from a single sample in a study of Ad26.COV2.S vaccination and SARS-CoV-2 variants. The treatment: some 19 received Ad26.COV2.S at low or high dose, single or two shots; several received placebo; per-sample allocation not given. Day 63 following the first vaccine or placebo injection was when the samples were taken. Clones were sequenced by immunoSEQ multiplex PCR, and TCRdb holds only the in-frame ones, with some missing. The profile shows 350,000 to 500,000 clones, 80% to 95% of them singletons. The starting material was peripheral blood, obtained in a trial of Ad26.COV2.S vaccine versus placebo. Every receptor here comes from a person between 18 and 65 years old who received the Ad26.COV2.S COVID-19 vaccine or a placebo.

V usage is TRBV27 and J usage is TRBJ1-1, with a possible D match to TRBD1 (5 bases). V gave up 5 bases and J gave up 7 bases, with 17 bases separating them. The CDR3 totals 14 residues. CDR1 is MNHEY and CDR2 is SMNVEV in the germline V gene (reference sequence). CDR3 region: CASSHRGTVGEAFF. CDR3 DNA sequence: TGTGCCAGCAGTCATCGAGGGACCGTTGGTGAAGCTTTCTTT.

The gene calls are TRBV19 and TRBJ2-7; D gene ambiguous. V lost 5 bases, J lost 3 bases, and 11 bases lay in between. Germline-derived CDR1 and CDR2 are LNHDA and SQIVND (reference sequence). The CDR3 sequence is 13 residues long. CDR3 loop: CASSPRHDYEQYF. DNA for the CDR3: TGTGCCAGTAGTCCGCGGCATGACTACGAGCAGTACTTC.

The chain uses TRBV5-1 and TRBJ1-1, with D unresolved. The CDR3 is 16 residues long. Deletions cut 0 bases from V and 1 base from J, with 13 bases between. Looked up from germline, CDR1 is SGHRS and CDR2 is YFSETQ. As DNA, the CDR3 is TGCGCCAGCAGCTTGGAGGCTCCGGCTCAGAACACTGAAGCTTTCTTT. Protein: CASSLEAPAQNTEAFF. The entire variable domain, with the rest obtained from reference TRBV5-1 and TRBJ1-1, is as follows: KAGVTQTPRYLIKTRGQQVTLSCSPISGHRSVSWYQQTPGQGLQFLFEYFSETQRNKGNFPGRFSGRQFSNSRSEMNVSTLELGDSALYLCASSLEAPAQNTEAFFGQGTRLTVV.

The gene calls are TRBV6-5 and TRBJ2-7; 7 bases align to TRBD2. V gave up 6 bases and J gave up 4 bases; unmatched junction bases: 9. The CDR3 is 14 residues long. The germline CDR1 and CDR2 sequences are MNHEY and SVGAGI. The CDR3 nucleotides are TGTGCCAGCAGACCGGGAGGAGTAACATACGAGCAGTACTTC. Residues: CASRPGGVTYEQYF.

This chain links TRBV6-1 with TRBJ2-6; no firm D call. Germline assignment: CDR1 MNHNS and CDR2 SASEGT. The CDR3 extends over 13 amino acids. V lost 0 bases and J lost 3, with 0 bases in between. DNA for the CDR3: TGTGCCAGCAGTGAAGCTGGGGCCAACGTCCTGACTTTC. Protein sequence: CASSEAGANVLTF.

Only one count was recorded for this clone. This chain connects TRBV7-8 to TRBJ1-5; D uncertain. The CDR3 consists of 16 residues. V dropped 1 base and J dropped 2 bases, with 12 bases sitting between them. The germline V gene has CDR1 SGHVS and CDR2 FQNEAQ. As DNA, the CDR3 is TGTGCCAGCAGCTTAGTCCCTTCAAAGGGCAATCAGCCCCAGCATTTT. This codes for CASSLVPSKGNQPQHF.

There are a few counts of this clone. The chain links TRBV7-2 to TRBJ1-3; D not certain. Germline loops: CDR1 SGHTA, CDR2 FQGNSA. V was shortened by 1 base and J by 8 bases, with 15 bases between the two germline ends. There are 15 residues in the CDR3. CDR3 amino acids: CASSLGPAREYTIYF. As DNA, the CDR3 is TGTGCCAGCAGCTTAGGACCGGCAAGGGAGTACACCATATATTTT.

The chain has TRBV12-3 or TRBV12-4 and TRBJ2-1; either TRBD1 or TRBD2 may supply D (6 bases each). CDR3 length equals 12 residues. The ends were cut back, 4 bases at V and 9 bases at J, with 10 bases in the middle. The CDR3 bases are TGTGCCAGCAGTTGGGGGGCTATTGAGCAGTTCTTC. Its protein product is CASSWGAIEQFF.

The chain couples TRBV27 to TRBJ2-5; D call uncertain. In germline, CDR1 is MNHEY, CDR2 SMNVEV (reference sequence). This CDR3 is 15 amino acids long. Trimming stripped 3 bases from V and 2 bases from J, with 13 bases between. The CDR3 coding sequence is TGTGCCAGCAGTTTTAGCCGTGGGCCACAAGAGACCCAGTACTTC. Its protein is CASSFSRGPQETQYF.

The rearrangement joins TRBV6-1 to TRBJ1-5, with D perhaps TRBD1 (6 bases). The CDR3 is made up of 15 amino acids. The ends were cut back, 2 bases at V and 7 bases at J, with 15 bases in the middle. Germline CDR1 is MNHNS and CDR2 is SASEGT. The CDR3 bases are TGTGCCAGCAGTGAATGGGTTACAGGGAGGCAGCCCCAGCATTTT. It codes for CASSEWVTGRQPQHF.

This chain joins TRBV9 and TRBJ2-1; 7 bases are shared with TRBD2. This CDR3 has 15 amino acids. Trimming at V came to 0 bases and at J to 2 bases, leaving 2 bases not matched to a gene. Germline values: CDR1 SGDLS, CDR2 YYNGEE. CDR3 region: CASSVGGLTYNEQFF. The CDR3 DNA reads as TGTGCCAGCAGCGTAGGGGGACTAACCTACAATGAGCAGTTCTTC.

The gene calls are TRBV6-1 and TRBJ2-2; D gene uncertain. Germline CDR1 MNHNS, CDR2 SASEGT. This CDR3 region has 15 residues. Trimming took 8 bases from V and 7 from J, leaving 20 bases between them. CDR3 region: CASRTLGQIGGELFF. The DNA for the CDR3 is TGTGCCAGCCGAACCCTCGGGCAGATTGGCGGGGAGCTGTTTTTT.

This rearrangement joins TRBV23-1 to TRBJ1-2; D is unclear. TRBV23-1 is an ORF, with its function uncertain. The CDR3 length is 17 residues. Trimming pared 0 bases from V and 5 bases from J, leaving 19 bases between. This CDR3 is CASSQSFGSPVVYGYTF. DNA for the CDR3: TGCGCCAGCAGTCAATCGTTTGGCAGCCCAGTGGTTTATGGCTACACCTTC.

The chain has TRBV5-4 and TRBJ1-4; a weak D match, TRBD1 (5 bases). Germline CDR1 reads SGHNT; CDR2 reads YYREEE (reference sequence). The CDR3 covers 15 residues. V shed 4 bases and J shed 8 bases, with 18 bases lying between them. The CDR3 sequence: CASSQSGGMGEKLFF. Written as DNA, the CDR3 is TGTGCCAGCAGCCAATCCGGGGGGATGGGAGAAAAACTGTTTTTT.

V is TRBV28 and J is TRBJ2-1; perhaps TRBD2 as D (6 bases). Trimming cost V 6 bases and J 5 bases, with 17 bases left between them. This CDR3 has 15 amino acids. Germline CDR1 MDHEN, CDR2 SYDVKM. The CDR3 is CASSWGLPFNNEQFF. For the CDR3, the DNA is TGTGCCAGCAGCTGGGGACTGCCCTTTAACAATGAGCAGTTCTTC.

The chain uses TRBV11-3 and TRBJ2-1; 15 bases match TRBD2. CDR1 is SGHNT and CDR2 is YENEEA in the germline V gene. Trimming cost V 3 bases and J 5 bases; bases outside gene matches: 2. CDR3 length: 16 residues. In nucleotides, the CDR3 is TGTGCCAGCAGCTTCGGACTAGCGGGAGGGGACAATGAGCAGTTCTTC. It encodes CASSFGLAGGDNEQFF.

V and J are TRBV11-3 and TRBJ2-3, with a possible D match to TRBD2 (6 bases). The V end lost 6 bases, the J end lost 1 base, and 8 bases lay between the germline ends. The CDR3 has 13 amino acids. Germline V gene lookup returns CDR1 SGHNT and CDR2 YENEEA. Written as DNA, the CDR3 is TGTGCCAGCAGGGCTAGCGGCACAGATACGCAGTATTTT. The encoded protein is CASRASGTDTQYF. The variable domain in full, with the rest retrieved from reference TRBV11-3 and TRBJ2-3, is EAGVVQSPRYKIIEKKQPVAFWCNPISGHNTLYWYLQNLGQGPELLIRYENEEAVDDSQLPKDRFSAERLKGVDSTLKIQPAELGDSAVYLCASRASGTDTQYFGPGTRLTVL.

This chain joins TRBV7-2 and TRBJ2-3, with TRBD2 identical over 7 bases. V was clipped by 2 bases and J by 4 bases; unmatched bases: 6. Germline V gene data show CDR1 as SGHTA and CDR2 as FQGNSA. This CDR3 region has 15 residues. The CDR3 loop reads CASSLSGGSSDTQYF. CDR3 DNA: TGTGCCAGCAGCTTATCTGGCGGGAGTTCAGATACGCAGTATTTT.

DNA of the CDR3: TGTGCCAGCAGCCTTCGGGGGGGGAGCTCCTACAATGAGCAGTTCTTC. This translates into CASSLRGGSSYNEQFF. V and J are TRBV7-8 and TRBJ2-1; TRBD2 matches 8 bases. Germline V CDR1 and CDR2: SGHVS, FQNEAQ. CDR3 length equals 16 residues. V trimming: 5 bases; J trimming: 0 bases; junction bases outside the gene matches: 6.

The CDR3 DNA sequence: TGTGCCAGCTCATCTGACAGCGGGGGCTACGAGCAGTACTTC. It yields the protein CASSSDSGGYEQYF. The rearrangement uses TRBV18 and TRBJ2-7, with 8 bases fitting TRBD2. Trimming removed 5 bases from V and 3 bases from J; junction bases left unmatched: 6. CDR3 length equals 14 residues. The germline V gene has CDR1 KGHSH and CDR2 LQKENI.

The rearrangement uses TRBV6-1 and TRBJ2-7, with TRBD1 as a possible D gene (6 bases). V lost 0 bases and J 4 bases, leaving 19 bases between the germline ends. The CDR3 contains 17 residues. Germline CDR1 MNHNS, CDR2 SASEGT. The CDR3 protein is CASSEALWYSQGYEQYF. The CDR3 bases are TGTGCCAGCAGTGAAGCGCTTTGGTATTCTCAGGGGTACGAGCAGTACTTC.

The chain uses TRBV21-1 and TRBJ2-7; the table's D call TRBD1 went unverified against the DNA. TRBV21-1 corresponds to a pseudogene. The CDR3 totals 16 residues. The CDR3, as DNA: TGTGCCAGCAGCAAAGGGACAGGGGGCGCAGCCTACGAGCAGTACTTC. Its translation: CASSKGTGGAAYEQYF.

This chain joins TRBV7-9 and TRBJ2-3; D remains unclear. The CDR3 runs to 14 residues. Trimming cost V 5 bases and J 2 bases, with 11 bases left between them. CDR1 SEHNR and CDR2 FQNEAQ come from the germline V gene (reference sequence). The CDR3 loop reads CASSLLRFTDTQYF. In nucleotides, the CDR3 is TGTGCCAGCAGCCTACTTCGATTCACAGATACGCAGTATTTT.

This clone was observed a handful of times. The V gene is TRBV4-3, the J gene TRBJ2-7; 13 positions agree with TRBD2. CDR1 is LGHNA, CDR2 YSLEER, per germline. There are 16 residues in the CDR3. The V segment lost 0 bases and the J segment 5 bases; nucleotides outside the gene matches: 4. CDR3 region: CASSQEGLAGRNEQYF. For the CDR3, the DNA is TGCGCCAGCAGCCAAGAGGGACTAGCGGGAAGGAACGAGCAGTACTTC.

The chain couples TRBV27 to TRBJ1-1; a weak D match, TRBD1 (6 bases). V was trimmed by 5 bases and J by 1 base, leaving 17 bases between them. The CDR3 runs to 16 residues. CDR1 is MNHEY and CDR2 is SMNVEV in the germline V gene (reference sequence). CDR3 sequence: CASSQRQADPNTEAFF. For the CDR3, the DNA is TGTGCCAGCAGTCAAAGACAGGCCGATCCGAACACTGAAGCTTTCTTT.

This CDR3 reads CASRVAGISYNEQFF. CDR3 sequence (DNA): TGTGCCAGCAGAGTAGCGGGGATCTCCTACAATGAGCAGTTCTTC. The J gene is TRBJ2-1, the V gene TRBV7-2, with 8 nucleotides matching TRBD2. The junction had 4 bases not matched to a gene; V was cut back by 6 bases and J by 0 bases. Germline-derived CDR1 and CDR2 are SGHTA and FQGNSA. This CDR3 comprises 15 residues. The variable domain in full, completed from reference TRBV7-2 and TRBJ2-1, reads GAGVSQSPSNKVTEKGKDVELRCDPISGHTALYWYRQSLGQGLEFLIYFQGNSAPDKSGLPSDRFSAERTGGSVSTLTIQRTQQEDSAVYLCASRVAGISYNEQFFGPGTRLTVL.

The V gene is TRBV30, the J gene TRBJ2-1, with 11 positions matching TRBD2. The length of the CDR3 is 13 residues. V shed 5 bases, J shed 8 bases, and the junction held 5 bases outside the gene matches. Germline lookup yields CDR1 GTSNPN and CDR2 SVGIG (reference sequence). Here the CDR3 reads CAWSLAGVDEQFF. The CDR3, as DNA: TGTGCCTGGTCACTAGCGGGAGTGGATGAGCAGTTCTTC.

CDR3 coding DNA: TGTGCCACCGCTAAGTCATCGGTGGGGGACTACGAGCAGTACTTC. It yields the protein CATAKSSVGDYEQYF. The rearrangement uses TRBV14 and TRBJ2-7, with D perhaps TRBD1 or TRBD2 (5 bases each). Trimming stripped 10 bases from V and 3 bases from J, with 22 bases between. CDR1 SGHDN and CDR2 FVKESK come from the germline V gene. CDR3 length: 15 amino acids. The full variable domain, in which reference TRBV14 and TRBJ2-7 provide the parts outside the CDR3, is EAGVTQFPSHSVIEKGQTVTLRCDPISGHDNLYWYRRVMGKEIKFLLHFVKESKQDESGMPNNRFLAERTGGTYSTLKVQPAELEDSGVYFCATAKSSVGDYEQYFGPGTRLTVT.

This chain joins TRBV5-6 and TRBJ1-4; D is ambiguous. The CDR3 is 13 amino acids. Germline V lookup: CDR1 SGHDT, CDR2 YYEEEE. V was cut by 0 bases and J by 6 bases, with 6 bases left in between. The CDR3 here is CASSLAQHEKLFF. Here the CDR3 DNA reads TGTGCCAGCAGCTTGGCGCAGCATGAAAAACTGTTTTTT.

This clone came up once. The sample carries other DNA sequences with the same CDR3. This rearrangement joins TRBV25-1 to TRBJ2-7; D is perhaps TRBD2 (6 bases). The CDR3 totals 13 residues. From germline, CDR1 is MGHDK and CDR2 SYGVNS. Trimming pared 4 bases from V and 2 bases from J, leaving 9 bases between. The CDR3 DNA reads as TGTGCCAGCAGTGTAACGGGGGCCTACGAGCAGTACTTC. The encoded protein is CASSVTGAYEQYF.

CDR3 in DNA: TGTGCCAGCAGTCCACCGGACAGGTTTGGGGATGGCTACACCTTC. It encodes CASSPPDRFGDGYTF. The V call is TRBV28, the J call TRBJ1-2; 7 bases match TRBD1. Germline V gives CDR1 MDHEN, CDR2 SYDVKM. The CDR3 length is 15 residues. V lost 5 bases to trimming and J lost 6 bases; unmatched junction nucleotides: 12.

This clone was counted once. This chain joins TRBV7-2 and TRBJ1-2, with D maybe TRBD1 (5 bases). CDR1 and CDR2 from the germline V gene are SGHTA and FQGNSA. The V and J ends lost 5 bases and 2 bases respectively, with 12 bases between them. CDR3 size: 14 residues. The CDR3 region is CASSPQGSNYGYTF. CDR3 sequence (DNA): TGTGCCAGCAGCCCCCAGGGATCCAACTATGGCTACACCTTC.